Ten or more counts support the clone carrying this T cell receptor beta chain. Its antigen is unknown. Diagnosis relied on clinical symptoms, serum thyroxine, TRAb, thyroid ultrasound and orbital computed tomography. From fresh peripheral blood, around 11 ml in volume, the PBMCs were obtained. The germline V gene encodes CDR1 SGHKS and CDR2 YYEKEE (reference sequence). The CDR3 is 15 amino acids. V shed 4 bases and J 4 bases; nucleotides not matched to a gene: 8. These data belong to a study of Graves' ophthalmopathy and Graves' hyperthyroidism. Study background: Peripheral blood was obtained at first diagnosis, ahead of any treatment.

The sequenced template was RNA, covering the TCR beta CDR3 region. Second-round multiplex PCR came after first-round RT-PCR with HTBI primers. TCRdb re-analysed the multiplex PCR reads in MiXCR, keeping a single row per CDR3 protein. Of approximately 640,000 distinct CDR3 sequences listed, more than 40% are singletons. Study findings and constraints: Sensitivity of 55% to 71% and specificity of 72.22% were achieved by the model that predicted ophthalmopathy progression.

The chain is built from TRBV5-5 and TRBJ2-7, with 10 bases aligning to TRBD1. This receptor was obtained from an adult man with Graves' ophthalmopathy. The material sequenced was peripheral blood. The CDR3, as DNA: TGTGCCAGCAGCCATACCGGGACAGGGGTTTACGAGCAGTACTTC. This translates into CASSHTGTGVYEQYF. Variable domain in full (rest from reference TRBV5-5 and TRBJ2-7): DAGVTQSPTHLIKTRGQQVTLRCSPISGHKSVSWYQQVLGQGPQFIFQYYEKEERGRGNFPDRFSARQFPNYSSELNVNALLLGDSALYLCASSHTGTGVYEQYFGPGTRLTVT.